This entry lists 15 T cell receptor beta chains sequenced from one sample in a study of response to subunit inactivated influenza vaccine. Each CDR3 protein gets one entry after TCRdb re-called the RT-PCR reads with MiXCR. Counted here are 400,000 to 650,000 distinct CDR3 sequences, less than 7.5% occurring once; the ten biggest clones make up about an eighth. The source material was PBMCs from blood, sampled approximately 25 months after vaccination. These receptors all stem from a man between 50 and 75 years old who received an inactivated influenza vaccine.

CDR3 DNA sequence: TGTGCCAGCAGCCCCTCCGTGGGCGGGGGGCGCTACAATGAGCAGTTCTTC. Its translation: CASSPSVGGGRYNEQFF. The chain employs TRBV7-2 and TRBJ2-1; the match to TRBD2 covers 8 bases. The CDR3 spans 17 residues. The germline gives CDR1 SGHTA, CDR2 FQGNSA. V gave up 5 bases and J gave up 3 bases; unmatched junction bases: 12.

This clonotype showed up just a few times. The chain couples TRBV7-2 to TRBJ2-7, with 7 bases fitting TRBD1. CDR1 and CDR2 from the germline V gene are SGHTA and FQGNSA. With V trimmed by 4 bases and J by 6 bases, 3 bases remained unmatched. The CDR3 covers 12 residues. The CDR3 protein is CASSSRQGEQYF. CDR3 DNA sequence: TGTGCCAGCAGCTCCCGACAGGGCGAGCAGTACTTC.

This clonotype was observed at least ten times. The CDR3 sequence is CASSLMGGQAFF. CDR3 nucleotide sequence: TGTGCCAGCAGTTTGATGGGGGGCCAAGCTTTCTTT. V is TRBV28 and J is TRBJ1-1; D may be TRBD1 (6 bases). The CDR3 sequence is 12 residues long. Trimming removed 3 bases from V and 9 bases from J, with 11 bases in between. Germline V gene lookup returns CDR1 MDHEN and CDR2 SYDVKM.

At least ten counts were recorded for this clonotype. The chain couples TRBV7-8 to TRBJ2-7; 9 nucleotides agree with TRBD1. CDR1 and CDR2 from the germline V gene are SGHVS and FQNEAQ. The J segment lost 3 bases and the V segment lost 5 bases, leaving 5 bases of the junction unmatched. This CDR3 comprises 14 residues. The CDR3 here is CASSPRQGVYEQYF. DNA for the CDR3: TGTGCCAGCAGCCCCCGACAGGGGGTCTACGAGCAGTACTTC.

About this clonotype: A junction end diverges from the germline sequence, so it may reflect a read error. The rearrangement joins TRBV7-8 to TRBJ2-5; the D is unclear. Per germline, CDR1 SGHVS and CDR2 FQNEAQ. The CDR3 loop spans 13 amino acids. CDR3 coding DNA: TGTGCCATCAGCCGTGGGTACCAAGAGACCCAGTACTTC. Its translation is CAISRGYQETQYF.

This clonotype was seen many times. The CDR3 DNA follows: TGCGCCAGCAGCCAAGATGGCCGGGGTTCGGCTTCCGAGCAGTACTTC. It yields the protein CASSQDGRGSASEQYF. The chain couples TRBV4-3 to TRBJ2-7; the D gene is possibly TRBD2 (5 bases). The CDR3 totals 16 residues. Trimming cost V 0 bases and J 6 bases, with 18 bases left between them. Looked up from germline, CDR1 is LGHNA and CDR2 is YSLEER.

The chain links TRBV20-1 to TRBJ2-5, with 9 bases aligning to TRBD2. The length of the CDR3 is 13 residues. The V and J ends lost 3 bases and 4 bases, in that order; junction bases with no gene match: 3. Germline V gene data show CDR1 as DFQATT and CDR2 as SNEGSKA (reference sequence). The CDR3 protein is CSARASGIETQYF. CDR3 nucleotides: TGCAGTGCTAGGGCTAGCGGGATAGAGACCCAGTACTTC.

This clonotype was seen only a few times. This chain links TRBV20-1 with TRBJ2-5; TRBD1 matches at 10 bases. The V gene end was trimmed by 1 base and the J gene end by 4 bases; junction bases not matched to a gene: 3. CDR1 and CDR2 from the germline V gene are DFQATT and SNEGSKA (reference sequence). This CDR3 is 14 amino acids long. As DNA, the CDR3 is TGCAGTGCTAGAGGGACAGGGGGTACAGAGACCCAGTACTTC. Protein product: CSARGTGGTETQYF.

This clonotype was picked up many times. The chain recombines TRBV4-2 with TRBJ1-1; 8 nucleotides agree with TRBD1. Germline V gene data show CDR1 as LGHNA and CDR2 as YNFKEQ. The CDR3 spans 15 residues. V gave up 4 bases and J gave up 1 base; unmatched junction bases: 5. CDR3: CASSPGGTGNTEAFF. CDR3 sequence (DNA): TGTGCCAGCAGCCCAGGAGGGACAGGGAACACTGAAGCTTTCTTT.

This clonotype was recorded many times. This chain joins TRBV7-2 and TRBJ2-1; TRBD1 matches 9 bases. Germline assignment: CDR1 SGHTA and CDR2 FQGNSA. Trimming removed 1 base from V and 6 bases from J; junction bases left unmatched: 4. This CDR3 is 15 amino acids long. The DNA for the CDR3 is TGTGCCAGCAGCTTAGACAGGGGGCTCGGCAATGAGCAGTTCTTC. Protein product: CASSLDRGLGNEQFF.

The chain has TRBV4-3 and TRBJ2-5; 9 nucleotides line up with TRBD1. The V gene's germline CDR1 is LGHNA and CDR2 YSLEER. V trimming: 0 bases; J trimming: 10 bases; junction bases outside the gene matches: 9. CDR3 size: 15 residues. The CDR3 here is CASSQERTGVIGQYF. CDR3 nucleotides: TGCGCCAGCAGCCAAGAGAGGACAGGGGTGATTGGCCAGTACTTC.

V and J are TRBV6-2 or TRBV6-3 and TRBJ2-7, with TRBD2 identical over 12 bases. From germline, CDR1 is MNHEY and CDR2 SVGEGT. This CDR3 is built from 16 residues. Losses at the gene ends were 5 bases for V and 5 bases for J; bases not matched to a gene: 10. CDR3 region: CASSRSTSGSSHEQYF. The CDR3 bases are TGTGCCAGCAGTCGCTCGACTAGCGGGAGTTCCCACGAGCAGTACTTC.

The chain is built from TRBV20-1 and TRBJ2-3; 8 bases are shared with TRBD1. From germline, CDR1 is DFQATT and CDR2 SNEGSKA (reference sequence). The V and J ends lost 3 bases and 5 bases, in that order; junction bases with no gene match: 4. CDR3 length: 13 residues. The CDR3 DNA is TGCAGTGCTAGGACAGGGGATATAGATACGCAGTATTTT. It encodes CSARTGDIDTQYF.

The genes are TRBV20-1 and TRBJ2-3, with D uncertain. Trimming stripped 1 base from V and 2 bases from J, with 13 bases between. Per germline, CDR1 DFQATT and CDR2 SNEGSKA (reference sequence). The CDR3 is 15 residues long. CDR3 loop: CSARVMGRNTDTQYF. CDR3 coding DNA: TGCAGTGCTAGAGTTATGGGCCGCAACACAGATACGCAGTATTTT.

This clonotype was detected a few times. CDR3 DNA sequence: TGCGCCAGCAGCCACGCCGGGGATGAGCAGTTCTTC. It codes for CASSHAGDEQFF. The V and J genes are TRBV5-1 and TRBJ2-1; D might be TRBD2 (5 bases). The CDR3 is 12 amino acids. Germline CDR1 and CDR2: SGHRS and YFSETQ. V was cut by 4 bases and J by 8 bases, with 10 bases left in between.